The T cell receptor beta chain under discussion was sequenced for a study of Graves' ophthalmopathy and Graves' hyperthyroidism. General observations from the study: Sensitivity reached roughly 70% and specificity roughly 72% when the model predicted ophthalmopathy progression.

This clonotype was detected a few times. The antigen remains undetermined. The diagnostic workup employed clinical symptoms, serum thyroxine, TRAb, thyroid ultrasound and orbital computed tomography. Amplified material comprised TCR beta CDR3 regions derived from RNA transcripts. RT-PCR in the first round used HTBI primers; a second-round multiplex PCR followed. In TCRdb, the multiplex PCR reads were re-called with MiXCR into one record per CDR3 protein. This table has almost 750,000 distinct CDR3 sequences, roughly 40% appearing once. V dropped 6 bases and J dropped 3 bases, with 17 bases sitting between them. CDR3 length: 15 amino acids. Per germline, CDR1 MGHDK and CDR2 SYGVNS.

The chain uses TRBV25-1 and TRBJ2-5; D may be TRBD1 (7 bases). What was sequenced was peripheral blood. The receptor was derived from an adult man with Graves' ophthalmopathy. CDR3 in amino acids: CASSQRTGGEETQYF. CDR3 in DNA: TGTGCCAGCAGCCAACGGACAGGAGGGGAAGAGACCCAGTACTTC.